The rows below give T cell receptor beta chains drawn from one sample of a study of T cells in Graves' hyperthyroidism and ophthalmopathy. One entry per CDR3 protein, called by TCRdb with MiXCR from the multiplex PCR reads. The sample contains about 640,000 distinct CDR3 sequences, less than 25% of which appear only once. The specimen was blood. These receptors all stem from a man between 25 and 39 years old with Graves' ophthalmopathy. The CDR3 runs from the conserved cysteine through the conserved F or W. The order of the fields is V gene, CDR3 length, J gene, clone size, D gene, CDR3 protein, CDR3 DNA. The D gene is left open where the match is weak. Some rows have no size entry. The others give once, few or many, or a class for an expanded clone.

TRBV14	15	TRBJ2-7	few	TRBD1	CASSGRTGGGREQYF	TGTGCCAGCAGTGGACGGACAGGGGGCGGTCGGGAGCAGTACTTC
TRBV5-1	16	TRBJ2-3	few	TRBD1	CASRGQGASSTDTQYF	TGCGCCAGCCGGGGACAGGGGGCTTCTAGCACAGATACGCAGTATTTT
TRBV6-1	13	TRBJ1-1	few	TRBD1	CASSEIWTGEAFF	TGTGCCAGCAGTGAAATCTGGACAGGGGAAGCTTTCTTT
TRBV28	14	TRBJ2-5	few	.	CASRRGRLEETQYF	TGTGCCAGCAGACGGGGACGGTTGGAAGAGACCCAGTACTTC
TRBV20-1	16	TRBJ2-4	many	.	CSALAIPGQLKNIQYF	TGCAGTGCTCTAGCAATCCCCGGACAGCTCAAAAACATTCAGTACTTC
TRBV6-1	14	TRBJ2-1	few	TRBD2	CASSAQRESTEQFF	TGTGCCAGCAGTGCCCAGCGGGAGTCGACTGAGCAGTTCTTC
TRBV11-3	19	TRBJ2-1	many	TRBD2	CASSSPGLAGEVGYNEQFF	TGTGCCAGCAGTTCACCGGGACTAGCGGGAGAGGTAGGCTACAATGAGCAGTTCTTC
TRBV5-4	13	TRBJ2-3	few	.	CASSYSPIDTQYF	TGTGCCAGCAGTTACTCCCCAATAGATACGCAGTATTTT
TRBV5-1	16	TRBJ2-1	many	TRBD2	CASSFRGTSPHNEQFF	TGCGCCAGCAGCTTTAGAGGGACTAGCCCCCACAATGAGCAGTTCTTC
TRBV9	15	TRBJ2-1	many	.	CASSVGIAAHNEQFF	TGTGCCAGCAGCGTAGGAATAGCGGCTCACAATGAGCAGTTCTTC
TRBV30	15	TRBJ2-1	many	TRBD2	CAWMASGSSYNEQFF	TGTGCCTGGATGGCTAGCGGGAGCTCCTACAATGAGCAGTTCTTC
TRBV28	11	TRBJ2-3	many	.	CASSWPDTQYF	TGTGCCAGCAGTTGGCCAGATACGCAGTATTTT
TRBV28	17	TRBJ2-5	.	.	CASSLRFGHRSQETQYF	TGTGCCAGCAGTCTAAGGTTCGGACACCGGAGCCAAGAGACCCAGTACTTC
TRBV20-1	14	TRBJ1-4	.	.	CSARLQVGNEKLFF	TGCAGTGCTAGACTACAGGTCGGGAATGAAAAACTGTTTTTT
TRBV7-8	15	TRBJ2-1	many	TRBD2	CASSLIGLADNEQFF	TGTGCCAGCAGCTTAATTGGACTAGCGGACAATGAGCAGTTCTTC
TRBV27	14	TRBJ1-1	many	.	CASSFRRLDTEAFF	TGTGCCAGCAGTTTCAGGCGCCTGGACACTGAAGCTTTCTTT
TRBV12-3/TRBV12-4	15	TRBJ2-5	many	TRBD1	CASSFWGDRAETQYF	TGTGCCAGCAGTTTTTGGGGGGACAGGGCCGAGACCCAGTACTTC
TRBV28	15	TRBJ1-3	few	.	CASSLVPRTGNTIYF	TGTGCCAGCAGTTTAGTCCCCAGAACGGGAAACACCATATATTTT
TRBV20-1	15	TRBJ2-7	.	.	CSARSGLGRVIGQYF	TGCAGTGCTCGATCGGGGCTAGGAAGAGTCATCGGGCAGTACTTC
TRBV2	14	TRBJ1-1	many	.	CASTSGGPNTEAFF	TGTGCCAGCACCTCGGGGGGACCGAACACTGAAGCTTTCTTT
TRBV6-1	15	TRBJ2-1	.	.	CASNLPGLMYNEQFF	TGTGCCAGCAATCTCCCGGGACTCATGTACAATGAGCAGTTCTTC
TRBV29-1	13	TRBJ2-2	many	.	CSVEEGGVGELFF	TGCAGCGTTGAGGAGGGTGGGGTCGGGGAGCTGTTTTTT
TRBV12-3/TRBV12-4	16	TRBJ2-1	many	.	CASSRATGSGYNEQFF	TGTGCCAGCAGTAGGGCCACGGGATCGGGGTACAATGAGCAGTTCTTC
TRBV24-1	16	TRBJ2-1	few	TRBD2	CATPKKREGSYNEQFF	TGTGCCACCCCAAAGAAGCGGGAGGGCTCCTACAATGAGCAGTTCTTC
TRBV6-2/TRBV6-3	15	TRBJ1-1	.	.	CASSYSGGMDTEAFF	TGTGCCAGCAGTTACTCCGGGGGGATGGACACTGAAGCTTTCTTT
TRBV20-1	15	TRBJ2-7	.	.	CSARGKGGNPYEQYF	TGCAGTGCTAGGGGGAAGGGGGGGAACCCCTACGAGCAGTACTTC
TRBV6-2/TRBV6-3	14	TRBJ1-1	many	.	CASSSTGYSSEAFF	TGTGCCAGCAGCTCGACAGGTTATTCTTCTGAAGCTTTCTTT
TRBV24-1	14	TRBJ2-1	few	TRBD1	CATSDSRTGEEQFF	TGTGCCACCAGTGATTCCCGGACAGGCGAGGAGCAGTTCTTC
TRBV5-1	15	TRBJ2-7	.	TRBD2	CASSQGTSGDYEQYF	TGCGCCAGCAGCCAAGGGACTAGCGGAGATTACGAGCAGTACTTC
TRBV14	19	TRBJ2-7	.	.	CASSLGTSKIQPPLYEQYF	TGTGCCAGCAGCCTGGGGACGTCCAAAATCCAACCGCCGTTATACGAGCAGTACTTC
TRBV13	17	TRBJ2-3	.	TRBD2	CASSWGAGLADTDTQYF	TGTGCCAGCAGCTGGGGGGCGGGACTAGCCGACACAGATACGCAGTATTTT
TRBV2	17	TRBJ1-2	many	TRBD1	CASSEGLGRGQGGGYTF	TGTGCCAGCAGTGAAGGCCTGGGGAGGGGACAGGGAGGTGGCTACACCTTC
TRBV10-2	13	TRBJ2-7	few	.	CASSLRTRDEQYF	TGCGCCAGCAGTCTCCGGACGAGGGACGAGCAGTACTTC
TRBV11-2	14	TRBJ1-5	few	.	CASSLMVSNQPQHF	TGTGCCAGCAGCCTTATGGTTAGCAATCAGCCCCAGCATTTT
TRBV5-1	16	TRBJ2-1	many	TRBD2	CASSLGGTSGSGEQFF	TGCGCCAGCAGCTTGGGAGGGACTAGCGGGAGTGGTGAGCAGTTCTTC
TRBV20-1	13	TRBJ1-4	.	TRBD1	CSARETGTEELFF	TGCAGTGCTAGAGAGACAGGGACCGAAGAACTGTTTTTT
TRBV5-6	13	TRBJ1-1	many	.	CASAGVRGTEAFF	TGTGCCAGTGCCGGGGTCCGTGGGACTGAAGCTTTCTTT
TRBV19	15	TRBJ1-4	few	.	CASSSTAATNEKLFF	TGTGCCAGTAGTAGCACGGCCGCAACTAATGAAAAACTGTTTTTT
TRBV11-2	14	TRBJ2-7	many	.	CASSFPGGSYEQYF	TGTGCCAGCAGCTTCCCGGGCGGATCCTACGAGCAGTACTTC
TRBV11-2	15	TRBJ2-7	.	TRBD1	CASSQPGQRTYEQYF	TGTGCCAGCAGTCAGCCGGGACAGAGGACCTACGAGCAGTACTTC
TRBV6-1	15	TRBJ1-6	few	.	CASSELRLNNSPLHF	TGTGCCAGCAGTGAACTCCGTCTTAATAATTCACCCCTCCACTTT
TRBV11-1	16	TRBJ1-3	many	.	CASSLSTASSGNTIYF	TGTGCCAGCAGCTTATCGACAGCATCCTCTGGAAACACCATATATTTT